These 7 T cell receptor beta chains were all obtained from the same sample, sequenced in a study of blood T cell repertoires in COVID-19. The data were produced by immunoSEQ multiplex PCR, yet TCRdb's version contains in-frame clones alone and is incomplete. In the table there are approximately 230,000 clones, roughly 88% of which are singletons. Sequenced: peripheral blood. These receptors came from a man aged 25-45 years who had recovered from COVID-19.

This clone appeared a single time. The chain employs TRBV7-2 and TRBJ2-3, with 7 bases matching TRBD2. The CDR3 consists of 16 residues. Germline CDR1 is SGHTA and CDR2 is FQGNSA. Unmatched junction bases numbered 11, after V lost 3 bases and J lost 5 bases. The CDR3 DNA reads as TGTGCCAGCAGCTTGGAGCGGGGAGGATTAGGAGATACGCAGTATTTT. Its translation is CASSLERGGLGDTQYF.

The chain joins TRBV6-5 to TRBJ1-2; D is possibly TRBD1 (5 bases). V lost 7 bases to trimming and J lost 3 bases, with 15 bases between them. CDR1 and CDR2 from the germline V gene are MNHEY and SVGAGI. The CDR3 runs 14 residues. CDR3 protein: CASTQGFPHYGYTF. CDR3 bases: TGTGCCAGCACCCAGGGTTTCCCCCACTATGGCTACACCTTC.

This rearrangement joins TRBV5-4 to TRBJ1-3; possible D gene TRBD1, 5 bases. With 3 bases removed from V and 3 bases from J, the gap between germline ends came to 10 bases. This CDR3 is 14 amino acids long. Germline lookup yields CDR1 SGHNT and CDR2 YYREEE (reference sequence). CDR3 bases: TGTGCCAGCAGCTGGGGGGGAGGTGGAAACACCATATATTTT. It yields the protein CASSWGGGGNTIYF.

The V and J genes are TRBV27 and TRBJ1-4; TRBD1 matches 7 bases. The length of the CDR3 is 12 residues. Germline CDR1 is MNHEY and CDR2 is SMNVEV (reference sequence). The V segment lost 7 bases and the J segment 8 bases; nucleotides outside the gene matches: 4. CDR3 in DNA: TGTGCCAGCACGTCCAGGGGGGAAAAACTGTTTTTT. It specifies CASTSRGEKLFF.

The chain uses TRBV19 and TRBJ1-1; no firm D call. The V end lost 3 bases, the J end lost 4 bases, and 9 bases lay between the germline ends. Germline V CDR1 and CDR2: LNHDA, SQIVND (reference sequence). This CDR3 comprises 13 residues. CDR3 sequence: CASSIQAGTEAFF. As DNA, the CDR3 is TGTGCCAGTAGTATCCAGGCGGGCACTGAAGCTTTCTTT.

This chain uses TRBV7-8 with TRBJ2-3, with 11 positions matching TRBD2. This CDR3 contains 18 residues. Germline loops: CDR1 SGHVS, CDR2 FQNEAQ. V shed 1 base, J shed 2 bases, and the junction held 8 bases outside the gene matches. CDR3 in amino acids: CASSLVGLAGGYTDTQYF. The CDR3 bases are TGTGCCAGCAGCTTAGTAGGCCTAGCGGGGGGCTACACAGATACGCAGTATTTT.

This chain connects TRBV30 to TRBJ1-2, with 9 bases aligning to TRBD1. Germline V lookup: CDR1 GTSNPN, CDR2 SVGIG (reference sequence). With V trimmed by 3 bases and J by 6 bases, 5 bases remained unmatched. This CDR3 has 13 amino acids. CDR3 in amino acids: CAWRHRGRDGYTF. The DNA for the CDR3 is TGTGCCTGGAGACACAGGGGGCGAGATGGCTACACCTTC.